These 23 T cell receptor beta chains share one sample of origin, sequenced in a study of Graves' ophthalmopathy and Graves' hyperthyroidism. Amplified TCR beta CDR3 regions were obtained using RNA transcripts as template. HTBI-primed RT-PCR formed the first round, and a multiplex PCR formed the second. TCRdb re-derived calls from the multiplex PCR reads in MiXCR, one entry per CDR3 protein. The sample contains about 620,000 distinct CDR3 sequences, about 24% of which appear only once. Sequenced sample: peripheral blood. All receptors come from a woman aged 18-30 years with stable Graves' hyperthyroidism. Some clones in this sample may be carry-over from other donors' samples.

The chain has TRBV19 and TRBJ1-6; a weak D match, TRBD1 (5 bases). V gave up 8 bases and J gave up 7 bases, with 9 bases separating them. The CDR3 has 12 amino acids. From germline, CDR1 is LNHDA and CDR2 SQIVND (reference sequence). CDR3 nucleotide sequence: TGTGCCAGTGGGACCAGGAATTCACCCCTCCACTTT. The encoded protein is CASGTRNSPLHF.

This clonotype was counted many times. Here the CDR3 DNA reads TGTGCCAGCAGCGACCCCCTTCAGGGCAACACTGAAGCTTTCTTT. Its protein is CASSDPLQGNTEAFF. The V gene is TRBV6-1, the J gene TRBJ1-1; D may be TRBD1 (5 bases). The CDR3 consists of 15 residues. Trimming left V 6 bases short and J 2 bases short, with 16 bases between. The germline CDR1 and CDR2 sequences are MNHNS and SASEGT.

This clonotype was recorded at least ten times. The rearrangement uses TRBV13 and TRBJ2-7, with TRBD1 matching over 9 bases. The CDR3 runs to 16 residues. The junction had 9 bases not matched to a gene; V was cut back by 5 bases and J by 1 base. Germline CDR1 reads PRHDT; CDR2 reads FYEKMQ (reference sequence). The CDR3 sequence is CASSVQGANPSYEQYF. The DNA for the CDR3 is TGTGCCAGCAGCGTACAGGGGGCCAACCCGTCCTACGAGCAGTACTTC. The full variable domain, completed using reference TRBV13 and TRBJ2-7, is AAGVIQSPRHLIKEKRETATLKCYPIPRHDTVYWYQQGPGQDPQFLISFYEKMQSDKGSIPDRFSAQQFSDYHSELNMSSLELGDSALYFCASSVQGANPSYEQYFGPGTRLTVT.

This clonotype was detected many times. The chain combines TRBV9 with TRBJ2-7; the D is unclear. V gave up 0 bases and J gave up 0 bases, with 10 bases separating them. The germline CDR1 and CDR2 sequences are SGDLS and YYNGEE. The CDR3 runs to 15 residues. The CDR3, as DNA: TGTGCCAGCAGCGTAGATGGCAGATACTCCTACGAGCAGTACTTC. It yields the protein CASSVDGRYSYEQYF.

This clonotype was counted ten times or more. The CDR3 region is CSASSSPGTAQETQYF. CDR3 coding DNA: TGCAGTGCTAGCTCCTCCCCCGGGACAGCACAAGAGACCCAGTACTTC. V is TRBV20-1 and J is TRBJ2-5, with 7 bases that match TRBD1. Germline loops: CDR1 DFQATT, CDR2 SNEGSKA (reference sequence). The CDR3 is 16 residues long. With 3 bases clipped from V and 2 bases from J, the junction kept 12 bases outside the gene matches.

The rearrangement links TRBV11-2 to TRBJ1-2, with 9 positions matching TRBD1. With V trimmed by 6 bases and J by 9 bases, 2 bases remained unmatched. The germline gives CDR1 SGHAT, CDR2 FQNNGV. The CDR3 sequence is 11 residues long. The CDR3 sequence: CASRGQGRYTF. The CDR3 DNA follows: TGTGCCAGCAGGGGACAGGGACGCTACACCTTC.

At least ten counts were recorded for this clonotype. CDR3 coding DNA: TGTGCCAGCAGTCTCCGACAGACCTCCGAGCAGTACTTC. This sequence encodes CASSLRQTSEQYF. The V and J genes are TRBV12-3 or TRBV12-4 and TRBJ2-7; a possible D gene is TRBD1 (5 bases). Between the trimmed V and J ends, which lost 5 bases and 6 bases, there was a span of 14 bases. The CDR3 consists of 13 residues.

Only a few counts were recorded for this clonotype. The rearrangement uses TRBV28 and TRBJ1-1, with D possibly TRBD1 on 5 matching bases. Trimming stripped 2 bases from V and 6 bases from J, with 10 bases between. Germline assignment: CDR1 MDHEN and CDR2 SYDVKM. This CDR3 region has 13 residues. The CDR3 bases are TGTGCCAGCAGTTTAGGAGGGGTCGCTGAAGCTTTCTTT. The encoded protein is CASSLGGVAEAFF. The variable domain in full, with the rest retrieved from reference TRBV28 and TRBJ1-1, is DVKVTQSSRYLVKRTGEKVFLECVQDMDHENMFWYRQDPGLGLRLIYFSYDVKMKEKGDIPEGYSVSREKKERFSLILESASTNQTSMYLCASSLGGVAEAFFGQGTRLTVV.

At least ten counts were recorded for this clonotype. The rearrangement joins TRBV6-1 to TRBJ2-7; D not resolved. Trimming removed 2 bases from V and 1 base from J, with 15 bases in between. The CDR3 has 16 amino acids. Germline values: CDR1 MNHNS, CDR2 SASEGT. CDR3 DNA: TGTGCCAGCAGTGAATACTTGGCTAGTAGGTCCTACGAGCAGTACTTC. Its translation: CASSEYLASRSYEQYF.

Turning to this clonotype: The junction does not match germline at one end; this may be a read error. The V gene is TRBV5-1, the J gene TRBJ2-4, with D maybe TRBD2 (6 bases). The CDR3 contains 15 residues. The germline V gene encodes CDR1 SGHRS and CDR2 YFSETQ. The CDR3 is CASSFSARGKNIKYF. The CDR3 region has the DNA TGCGCCAGCAGCTTTTCTGCCCGGGGGAAAAACATTAAGTACTTC.

The chain combines TRBV4-1 with TRBJ2-2; 10 nucleotides match TRBD2. CDR1 MGHRA and CDR2 YSYEKL come from the germline V gene. The trim removed 3 bases at V and 4 bases at J, leaving 11 bases unmatched. The CDR3 is 18 amino acids. Here the CDR3 reads CASSHPIGTSAVTGELFF. The CDR3 DNA follows: TGCGCCAGCAGCCACCCTATCGGGACTAGCGCGGTCACCGGGGAGCTGTTTTTT.

In its sample, this clonotype was seen many times. This chain connects TRBV5-1 to TRBJ1-2; the D is unclear. Trimming removed 3 bases from V and 4 bases from J, with 10 bases in between. The germline gives CDR1 SGHRS, CDR2 YFSETQ. The CDR3 totals 13 residues. The chain's CDR3 is CASSSEHSYGYTF. CDR3 bases: TGCGCCAGCAGCTCGGAACACTCCTATGGCTACACCTTC.

The chain joins TRBV14 to TRBJ1-1; D is ambiguous. Germline CDR1 reads SGHDN; CDR2 reads FVKESK. V was pared by 4 bases and J by 4 bases, with 10 bases between. The CDR3 covers 13 residues. The CDR3 spells CASSLSMSTEAFF. DNA of the CDR3: TGTGCCAGCAGCCTCTCGATGAGCACTGAAGCTTTCTTT. Looking up the rest from reference TRBV14 and TRBJ1-1 gives the full variable domain: EAGVTQFPSHSVIEKGQTVTLRCDPISGHDNLYWYRRVMGKEIKFLLHFVKESKQDESGMPNNRFLAERTGGTYSTLKVQPAELEDSGVYFCASSLSMSTEAFFGQGTRLTVV.

In this sample, this clonotype turned up many times. The chain is built from TRBV20-1 and TRBJ1-2; D remains ambiguous. V was shortened by 1 base and J by 5 bases, with 8 bases between the two germline ends. CDR3 length: 12 residues. The germline CDR1 and CDR2 sequences are DFQATT and SNEGSKA (reference sequence). This chain's CDR3 is CSARGSEYGYTF. Here the CDR3 DNA reads TGCAGTGCTAGAGGGTCAGAATATGGCTACACCTTC.

The chain couples TRBV6-5 to TRBJ2-2; the match to TRBD2 covers 15 bases. J was trimmed by 5 bases and V by 2 bases; bases with no gene match: 0. Germline V gene data show CDR1 as MNHEY and CDR2 as SVGAGI. This CDR3 contains 16 residues. In nucleotides, the CDR3 is TGTGCCAGCAGTTACGGGACTAGCGGGAGGACCGGGGAGCTGTTTTTT. Translation gives CASSYGTSGRTGELFF.

The V call is TRBV2, the J call TRBJ2-7; D gene ambiguous. Germline CDR1 is SNHLY and CDR2 is FYNNEI. This CDR3 contains 12 residues. The V and J ends lost 6 bases and 2 bases respectively, with 8 bases between them. The CDR3 DNA sequence: TGTGCCAGCAGACGGGTTCCCTACGAGCAGTACTTC. Its protein product is CASRRVPYEQYF.

V usage is TRBV6-1 and J usage is TRBJ1-5, with D perhaps TRBD1 (6 bases). V shed 3 bases and J shed 2 bases, with 20 bases lying between them. The germline V gene has CDR1 MNHNS and CDR2 SASEGT. The CDR3 has 18 amino acids. The CDR3 nucleotides are TGTGCCAGCAGTGAGGAGGGGGTGGGATTCGAGGGCAATCAGCCCCAGCATTTT. Its protein is CASSEEGVGFEGNQPQHF.

At least ten counts were recorded for this clonotype. The CDR3 bases are TGTGCCAGCAGCCTAGCGAAGACAGCAGCCTACGAGCAGTACTTC. It specifies CASSLAKTAAYEQYF. The gene calls are TRBV7-3 and TRBJ2-7, with D possibly TRBD2 on 6 matching bases. The V gene's germline CDR1 is SGHTA and CDR2 FQGTGA. Trimming shortened V by 5 bases and J by 2 bases, and 16 bases separated the two germline ends. The CDR3 consists of 15 residues. Variable domain in full (rest from reference TRBV7-3 and TRBJ2-7): GAGVSQTPSNKVTEKGKYVELRCDPISGHTALYWYRQSLGQGPEFLIYFQGTGAADDSGLPNDRFFAVRPEGSVSTLKIQRTERGDSAVYLCASSLAKTAAYEQYFGPGTRLTVT.

Concerning this clonotype: A read error may be the cause here, since a much bigger clone is one base away. The chain couples TRBV4-1 to TRBJ1-6; maybe TRBD1 (5 bases). The CDR3 extends over 17 amino acids. V gave up 5 bases and J gave up 9 bases, with 23 bases separating them. The germline CDR1 and CDR2 sequences are MGHRA and YSYEKL. CDR3 in amino acids: CASSDEIPGTVPSPLHF. In DNA form, the CDR3 reads TGCGCCAGCAGCGATGAGATCCCCGGGACGGTCCCTTCACCCCTCCACTTT.

This clonotype was observed many times. The chain links TRBV12-3 or TRBV12-4 to TRBJ2-5; no reliable D call. Trimming took off 5 bases at V and 1 base at J, with 11 bases between the two ends. This CDR3 has 14 amino acids. The CDR3 loop is CASSPALIQETQYF. The CDR3 nucleotides read TGTGCCAGCAGTCCTGCCCTAATCCAAGAGACCCAGTACTTC.

This clonotype was counted ten times or more. The V call is TRBV6-5, the J call TRBJ1-1; D is uncertain. The CDR3 spans 11 residues. V gave up 4 bases and J gave up 11 bases, with 11 bases separating them. Germline V lookup: CDR1 MNHEY, CDR2 SVGAGI. The CDR3 nucleotides read TGTGCCAGCAGTTCGACGGGAGGTGCTTTCTTT. Residues: CASSSTGGAFF.

The rearrangement links TRBV6-1 to TRBJ2-7, with 12 bases lining up with TRBD1. The V segment lost 5 bases and the J segment 5 bases; nucleotides outside the gene matches: 13. CDR3 length: 17 residues. Germline values: CDR1 MNHNS, CDR2 SASEGT. The DNA for the CDR3 is TGTGCCAGCAGTAAGGGACAGGGGGCGGATGATAGCCACGAGCAGTACTTC. Its protein product is CASSKGQGADDSHEQYF.

This clonotype was found many times. The V and J genes are TRBV20-1 and TRBJ1-3, with a weak D call TRBD1 (6 bases). Germline CDR1 reads DFQATT; CDR2 reads SNEGSKA (reference sequence). Trimming stripped 6 bases from V and 0 bases from J, with 9 bases between. There are 13 residues in the CDR3. The CDR3 region is CSAGRGSGNTIYF. Here the CDR3 DNA reads TGCAGTGCCGGCAGGGGCTCTGGAAACACCATATATTTT.